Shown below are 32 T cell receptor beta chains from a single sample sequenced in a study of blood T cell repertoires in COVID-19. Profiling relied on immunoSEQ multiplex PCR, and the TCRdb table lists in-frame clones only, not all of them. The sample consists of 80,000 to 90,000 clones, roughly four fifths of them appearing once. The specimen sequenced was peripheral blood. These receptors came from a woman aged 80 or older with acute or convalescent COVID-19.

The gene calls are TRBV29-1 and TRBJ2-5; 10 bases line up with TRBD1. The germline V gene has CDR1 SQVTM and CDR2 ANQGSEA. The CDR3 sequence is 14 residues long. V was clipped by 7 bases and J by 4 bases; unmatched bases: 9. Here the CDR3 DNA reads TGCAGCGCCCGGGGACAGGGGAAACGAGAGACCCAGTACTTC. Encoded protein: CSARGQGKRETQYF.

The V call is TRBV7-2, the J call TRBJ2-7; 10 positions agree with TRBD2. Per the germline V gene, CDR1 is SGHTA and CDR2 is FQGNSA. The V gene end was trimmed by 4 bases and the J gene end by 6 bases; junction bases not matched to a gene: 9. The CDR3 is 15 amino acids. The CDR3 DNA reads TGTGCCAGCAGCTCACTAGCGGGGAACCCAGGCGAGCAGTACTTC. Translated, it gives CASSSLAGNPGEQYF.

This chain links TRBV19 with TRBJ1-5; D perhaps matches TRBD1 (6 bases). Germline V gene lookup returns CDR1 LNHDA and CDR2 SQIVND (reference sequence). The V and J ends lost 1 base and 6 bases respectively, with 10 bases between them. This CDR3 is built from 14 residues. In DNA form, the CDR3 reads TGTGCCAGTAGTATAGCGGGAGGGGGTCAGCCCCAGCATTTT. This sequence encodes CASSIAGGGQPQHF.

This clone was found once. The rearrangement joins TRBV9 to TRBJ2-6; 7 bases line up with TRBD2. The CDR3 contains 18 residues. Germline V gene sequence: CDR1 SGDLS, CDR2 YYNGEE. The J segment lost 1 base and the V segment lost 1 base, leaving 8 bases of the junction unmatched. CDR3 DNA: TGTGCCAGCAGCGTACCACGACGGGGGGTATCTGGGGCCAACGTCCTGACTTTC. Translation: CASSVPRRGVSGANVLTF.

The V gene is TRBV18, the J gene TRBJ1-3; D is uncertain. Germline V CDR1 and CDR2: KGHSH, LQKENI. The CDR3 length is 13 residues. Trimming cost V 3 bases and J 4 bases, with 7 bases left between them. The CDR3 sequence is CASSPLRGNTIYF. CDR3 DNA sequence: TGTGCCAGCTCACCCCTCCGGGGAAACACCATATATTTT.

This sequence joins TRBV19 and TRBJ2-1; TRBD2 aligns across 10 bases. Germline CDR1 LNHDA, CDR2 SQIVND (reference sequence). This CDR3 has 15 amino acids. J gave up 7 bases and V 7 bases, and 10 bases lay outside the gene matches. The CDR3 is CASTIAGGSINEQFF. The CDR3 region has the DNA TGTGCCAGTACCATAGCGGGGGGTTCGATAAATGAGCAGTTCTTC.

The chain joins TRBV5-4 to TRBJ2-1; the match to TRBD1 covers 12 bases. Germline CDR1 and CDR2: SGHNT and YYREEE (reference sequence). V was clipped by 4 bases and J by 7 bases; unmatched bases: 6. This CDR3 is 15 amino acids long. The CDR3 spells CASSTGQGAGNEQFF. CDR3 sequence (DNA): TGTGCCAGCAGCACGGGACAGGGGGCGGGAAATGAGCAGTTCTTC.

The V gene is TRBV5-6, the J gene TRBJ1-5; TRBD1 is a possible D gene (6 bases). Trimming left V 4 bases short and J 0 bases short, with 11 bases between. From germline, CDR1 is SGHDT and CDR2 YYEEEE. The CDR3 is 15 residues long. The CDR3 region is CASSRTESSNQPQHF. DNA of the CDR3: TGTGCCAGCAGCCGGACAGAAAGTAGCAATCAGCCCCAGCATTTT.

The CDR3 coding sequence is TGTGCCAGCAGTTACCCGGCGGGAGGGTCCCCCGGATACTTC. Translation: CASSYPAGGSPGYF. The rearrangement links TRBV6-2 or TRBV6-3 to TRBJ2-5; 9 bases are a match to TRBD2. Germline V gene lookup returns CDR1 MNHEY and CDR2 SVGEGT. The CDR3 spans 14 residues. Germline trimming cut 2 bases from V and 14 bases from J; bases unmatched to any gene: 12.

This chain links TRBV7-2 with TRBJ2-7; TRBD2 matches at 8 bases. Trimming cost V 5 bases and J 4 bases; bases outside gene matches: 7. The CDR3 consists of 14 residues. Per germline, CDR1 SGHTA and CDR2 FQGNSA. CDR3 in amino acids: CASSRGGSGYEQYF. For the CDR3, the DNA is TGTGCCAGCAGCCGGGGGGGGAGTGGGTACGAGCAGTACTTC.

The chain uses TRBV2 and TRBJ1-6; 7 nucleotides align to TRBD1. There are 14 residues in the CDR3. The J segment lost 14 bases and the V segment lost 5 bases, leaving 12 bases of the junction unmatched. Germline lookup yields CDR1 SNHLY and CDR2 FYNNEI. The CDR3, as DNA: TGTGCCAGCAGTTTGACAGGGTCCGGTCGTTCCCTCCACTTT. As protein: CASSLTGSGRSLHF. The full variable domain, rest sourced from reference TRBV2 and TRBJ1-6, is EPEVTQTPSHQVTQMGQEVILRCVPISNHLYFYWYRQILGQKVEFLVSFYNNEISEKSEIFDDQFSVERPDGSNFTLKIRSTKLEDSAMYFCASSLTGSGRSLHFGNGTRLTVT.

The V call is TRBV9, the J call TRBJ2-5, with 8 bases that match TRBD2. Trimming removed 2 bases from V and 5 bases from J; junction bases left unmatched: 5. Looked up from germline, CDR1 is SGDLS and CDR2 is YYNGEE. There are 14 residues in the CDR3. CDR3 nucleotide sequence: TGTGCCAGCAGCGTCGGCGGGGGGCTGGAGACCCAGTACTTC. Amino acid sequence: CASSVGGGLETQYF.

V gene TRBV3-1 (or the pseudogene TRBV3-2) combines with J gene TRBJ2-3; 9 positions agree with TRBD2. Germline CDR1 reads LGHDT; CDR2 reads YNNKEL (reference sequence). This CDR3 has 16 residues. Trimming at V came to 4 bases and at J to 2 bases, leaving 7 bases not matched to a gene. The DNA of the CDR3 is TGTGCCAGCAGCCGTTTCGAGCGGGGGGACACAGATACGCAGTATTTT. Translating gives CASSRFERGDTDTQYF.

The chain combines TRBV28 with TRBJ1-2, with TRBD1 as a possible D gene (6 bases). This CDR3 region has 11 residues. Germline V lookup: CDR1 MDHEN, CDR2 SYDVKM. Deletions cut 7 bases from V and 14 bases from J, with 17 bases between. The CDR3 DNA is TGTGCCAGCACCCACAGGGAAGGGCGGACCTTC. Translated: CASTHREGRTF.

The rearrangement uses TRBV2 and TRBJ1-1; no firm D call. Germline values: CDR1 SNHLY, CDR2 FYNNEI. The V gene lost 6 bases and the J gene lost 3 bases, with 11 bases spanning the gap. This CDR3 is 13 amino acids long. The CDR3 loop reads CASSTVTDTEAFF. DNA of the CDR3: TGTGCCAGCAGCACAGTTACGGACACTGAAGCTTTCTTT.

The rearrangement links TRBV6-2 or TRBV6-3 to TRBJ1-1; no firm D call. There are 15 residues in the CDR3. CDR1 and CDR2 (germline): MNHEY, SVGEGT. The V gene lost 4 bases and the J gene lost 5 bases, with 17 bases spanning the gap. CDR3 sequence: CASSSVAGVGTEAFF. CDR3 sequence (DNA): TGTGCCAGCAGTTCTGTTGCCGGGGTGGGAACTGAAGCTTTCTTT.

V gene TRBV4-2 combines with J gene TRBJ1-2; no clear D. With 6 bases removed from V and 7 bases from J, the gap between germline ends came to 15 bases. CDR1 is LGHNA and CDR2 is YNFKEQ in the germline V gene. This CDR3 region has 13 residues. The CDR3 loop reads CASRYQVSSGYTF. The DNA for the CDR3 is TGTGCCAGCAGGTACCAGGTTTCTTCTGGCTACACCTTC.

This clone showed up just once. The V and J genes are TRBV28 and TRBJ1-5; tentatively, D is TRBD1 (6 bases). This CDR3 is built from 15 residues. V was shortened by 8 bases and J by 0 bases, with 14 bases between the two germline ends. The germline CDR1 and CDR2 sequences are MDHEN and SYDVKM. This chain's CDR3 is CASPPPGASNQPQHF. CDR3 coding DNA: TGTGCCAGCCCCCCCCCAGGGGCTAGCAATCAGCCCCAGCATTTT.

The CDR3 region is CASSGGSVAGELFF. Written as DNA, the CDR3 is TGTGCCAGCAGTGGCGGGTCGGTCGCCGGGGAGCTGTTTTTT. The chain links TRBV2 to TRBJ2-2; possibly TRBD2 for D (5 bases). CDR1 and CDR2 (germline): SNHLY, FYNNEI. V dropped 4 bases and J dropped 6 bases, with 12 bases sitting between them. The CDR3 has 14 residues.

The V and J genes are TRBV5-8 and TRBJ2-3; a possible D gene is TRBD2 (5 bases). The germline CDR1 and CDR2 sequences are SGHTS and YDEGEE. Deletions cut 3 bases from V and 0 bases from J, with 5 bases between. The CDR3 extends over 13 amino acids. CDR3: CASSWTSTDTQYF. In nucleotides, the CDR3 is TGTGCCAGCAGCTGGACTAGCACAGATACGCAGTATTTT. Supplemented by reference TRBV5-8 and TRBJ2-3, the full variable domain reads EAGVTQSPTHLIKTRGQQATLRCSPISGHTSVYWYQQALGLGLQFLLWYDEGEERNRGNFPPRFSGRQFPNYSSELNVNALELEDSALYLCASSWTSTDTQYFGPGTRLTVL.

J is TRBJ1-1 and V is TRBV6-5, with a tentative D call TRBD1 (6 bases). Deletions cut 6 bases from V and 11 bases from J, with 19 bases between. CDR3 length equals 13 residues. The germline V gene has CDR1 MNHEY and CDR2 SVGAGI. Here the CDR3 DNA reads TGTGCCAGCAGCCCGACGCTACAGGGTAGGGCTTTCTTT. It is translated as CASSPTLQGRAFF.

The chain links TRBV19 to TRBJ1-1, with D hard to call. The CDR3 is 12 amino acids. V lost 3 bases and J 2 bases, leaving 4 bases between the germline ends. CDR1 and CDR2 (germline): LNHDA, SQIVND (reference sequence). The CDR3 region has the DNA TGTGCCAGTAGTATTCTCAACACTGAAGCTTTCTTT. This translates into CASSILNTEAFF.

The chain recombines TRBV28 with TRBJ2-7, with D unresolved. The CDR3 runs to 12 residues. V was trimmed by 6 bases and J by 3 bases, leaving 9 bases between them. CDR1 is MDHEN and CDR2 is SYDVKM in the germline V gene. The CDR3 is CASRETLYEQYF. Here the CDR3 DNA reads TGTGCCAGCAGGGAGACCCTCTACGAGCAGTACTTC.

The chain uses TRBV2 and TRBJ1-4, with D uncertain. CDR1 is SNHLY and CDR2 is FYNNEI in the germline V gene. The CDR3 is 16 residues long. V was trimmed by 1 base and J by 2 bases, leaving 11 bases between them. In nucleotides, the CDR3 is TGTGCCAGCAGTGAAGTCAGGTTAGCGACTAATGAAAAACTGTTTTTT. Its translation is CASSEVRLATNEKLFF.

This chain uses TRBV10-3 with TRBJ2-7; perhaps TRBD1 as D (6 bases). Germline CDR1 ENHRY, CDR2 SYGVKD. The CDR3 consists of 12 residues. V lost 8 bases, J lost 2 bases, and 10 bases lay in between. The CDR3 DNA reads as TGTGCCATCGCCAGGGACACCTACGAGCAGTACTTC. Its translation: CAIARDTYEQYF.

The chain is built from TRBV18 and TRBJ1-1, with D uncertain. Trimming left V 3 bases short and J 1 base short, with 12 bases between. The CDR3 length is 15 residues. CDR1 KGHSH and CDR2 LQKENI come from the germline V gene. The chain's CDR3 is CASSPRGVGNTEAFF. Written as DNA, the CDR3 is TGTGCCAGCTCACCGCGTGGAGTCGGGAACACTGAAGCTTTCTTT. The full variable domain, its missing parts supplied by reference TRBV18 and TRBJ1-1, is NAGVMQNPRHLVRRRGQEARLRCSPMKGHSHVYWYRQLPEEGLKFMVYLQKENIIDESGMPKERFSAEFPKEGPSILRIQQVVRGDSAAYFCASSPRGVGNTEAFFGQGTRLTVV.

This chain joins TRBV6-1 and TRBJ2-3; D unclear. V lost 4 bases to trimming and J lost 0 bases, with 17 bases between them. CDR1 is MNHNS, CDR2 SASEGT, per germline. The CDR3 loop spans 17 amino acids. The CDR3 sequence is CASSVWYPPTSTDTQYF. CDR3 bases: TGTGCCAGCAGTGTTTGGTATCCCCCCACTAGCACAGATACGCAGTATTTT.

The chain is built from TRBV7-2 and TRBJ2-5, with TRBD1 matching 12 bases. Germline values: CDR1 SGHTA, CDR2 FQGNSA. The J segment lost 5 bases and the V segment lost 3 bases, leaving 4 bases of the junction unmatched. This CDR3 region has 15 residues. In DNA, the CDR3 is TGTGCCAGCAGCTTGGGACAGGGGGCACGTGAGACCCAGTACTTC. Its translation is CASSLGQGARETQYF.

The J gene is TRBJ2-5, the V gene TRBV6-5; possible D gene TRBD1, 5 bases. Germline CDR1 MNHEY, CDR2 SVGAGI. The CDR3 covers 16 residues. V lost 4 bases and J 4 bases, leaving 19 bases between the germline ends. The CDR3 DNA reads TGTGCCAGCAGTTCGCGACCCAGGGTGACGGGAGAGACCCAGTACTTC. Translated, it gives CASSSRPRVTGETQYF.

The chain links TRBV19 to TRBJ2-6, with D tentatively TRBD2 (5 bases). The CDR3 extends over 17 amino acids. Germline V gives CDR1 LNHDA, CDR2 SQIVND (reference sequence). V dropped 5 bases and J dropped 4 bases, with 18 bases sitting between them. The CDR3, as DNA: TGTGCCAGTAGTCCAGTCCGAGGGAGTACCGGGGCCAACGTCCTGACTTTC. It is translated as CASSPVRGSTGANVLTF.

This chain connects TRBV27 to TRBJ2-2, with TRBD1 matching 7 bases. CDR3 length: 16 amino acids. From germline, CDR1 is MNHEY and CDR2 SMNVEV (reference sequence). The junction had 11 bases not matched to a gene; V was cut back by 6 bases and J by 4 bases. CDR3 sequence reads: CASRKEGGAGTGELFF. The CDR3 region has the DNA TGTGCCAGCAGGAAAGAAGGGGGCGCGGGCACCGGGGAGCTGTTTTTT.

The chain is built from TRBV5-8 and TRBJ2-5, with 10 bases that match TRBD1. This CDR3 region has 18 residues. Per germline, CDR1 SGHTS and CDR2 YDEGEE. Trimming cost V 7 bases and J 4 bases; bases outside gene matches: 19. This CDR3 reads CASPEAWTGTGVSETQYF. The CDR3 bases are TGTGCCAGCCCAGAAGCATGGACCGGGACAGGGGTATCAGAGACCCAGTACTTC.